The 11 T cell receptor beta chains in this list originate from one sample, sequenced in a study of cytomegalovirus exposure and HLA in healthy donors. PCR employed 60 Vbeta and 13 Jbeta primers. Some clones are missing from TCRdb's copy, which holds only in-frame ones; the method was immunoSEQ multiplex PCR. This sample has more than 110,000 clones; around 80% occur once, and the top ten carry 8.8%. Material: PBMCs. The receptors originated from a woman between 45 and 65 years old in good health and CMV-seropositive.

This clone was counted only a few times. The genes are TRBV5-1 and TRBJ2-1; D is unresolved. The CDR3 is made up of 12 amino acids. The germline V gene encodes CDR1 SGHRS and CDR2 YFSETQ. The germline V and J ends were trimmed by 4 bases and 6 bases, with 8 bases remaining between them. CDR3 region: CASSHKSNEQFF. The CDR3 nucleotides read TGCGCCAGCAGCCATAAGAGCAATGAGCAGTTCTTC.

This clone was seen more than once but under ten times. The chain has TRBV11-3 and TRBJ2-7, with D possibly matching TRBD2 (6 bases). The CDR3 runs 14 residues. V was clipped by 5 bases and J by 6 bases, with 17 bases between them. Germline V gene data show CDR1 as SGHNT and CDR2 as YENEEA. The CDR3: CASSPSRGSSEQYF. CDR3 nucleotide sequence: TGTGCCAGCAGCCCTTCTCGGGGGAGTTCCGAGCAGTACTTC.

This sequence joins TRBV9 and TRBJ1-5; D call uncertain. V was clipped by 3 bases and J by 4 bases, with 14 bases between them. Germline values: CDR1 SGDLS, CDR2 YYNGEE. The CDR3 contains 15 residues. CDR3 loop: CASSDVLSQNQPQHF. The CDR3 DNA follows: TGTGCCAGCAGCGACGTCCTCTCCCAGAATCAGCCCCAGCATTTT.

This rearrangement joins TRBV7-2 to TRBJ2-1, with 9 bases aligning to TRBD2. After removal of 4 bases from V and 9 bases from J, the junction contained 10 bases not matched to a gene. Germline values: CDR1 SGHTA, CDR2 FQGNSA. The length of the CDR3 is 15 residues. The CDR3 DNA is TGTGCCAGCAGCTCTTGGACTAGCGCGGGCTCTGAGCAGTTCTTC. Amino acids: CASSSWTSAGSEQFF. Based on the CDR3 plus reference TRBV7-2 and TRBJ2-1, the full variable domain is GAGVSQSPSNKVTEKGKDVELRCDPISGHTALYWYRQSLGQGLEFLIYFQGNSAPDKSGLPSDRFSAERTGGSVSTLTIQRTQQEDSAVYLCASSSWTSAGSEQFFGPGTRLTVL.

V and J are TRBV13 and TRBJ2-5; 9 bases are a match to TRBD1. The CDR3 is made up of 15 amino acids. The germline V gene encodes CDR1 PRHDT and CDR2 FYEKMQ (reference sequence). Trimming took 3 bases from V and 11 from J; bases not matched to a gene: 13. Here the CDR3 DNA reads TGTGCCAGCAGCTTTGGGACAGGGCCTGGACGAGAGCAGTACTTC. It codes for CASSFGTGPGREQYF.

In DNA form, the CDR3 reads TGTGCCAGCAGCCTGAAAATCGCTTCGGGTCAGCCCCAGCATTTT. Protein product: CASSLKIASGQPQHF. V is TRBV6-1 and J is TRBJ1-5, with D unclear. In germline, CDR1 is MNHNS, CDR2 SASEGT. Trimming left V 6 bases short and J 6 bases short, with 18 bases between. CDR3 length: 15 amino acids.

V and J are TRBV19 and TRBJ1-6; the D gene is possibly TRBD1 (5 bases). From germline, CDR1 is LNHDA and CDR2 SQIVND (reference sequence). Between the trimmed V and J ends, which lost 0 bases and 11 bases, there was a span of 8 bases. CDR3 length equals 13 residues. CDR3 coding DNA: TGTGCCAGTAGTATAGACAGGGCTGCACCCCTCCACTTT. It yields the protein CASSIDRAAPLHF.

V is TRBV9 and J is TRBJ2-5; the D gene is possibly TRBD2 (5 bases). The CDR3 has 15 amino acids. CDR1 and CDR2 (germline): SGDLS, YYNGEE. V gave up 4 bases and J gave up 2 bases, with 15 bases separating them. CDR3 protein: CASSPHLAQQETQYF. The CDR3 DNA sequence: TGTGCCAGCAGCCCGCATCTAGCTCAGCAAGAGACCCAGTACTTC.

This clone was observed a few times. The V and J genes are TRBV19 and TRBJ1-5; D ambiguous. Germline lookup yields CDR1 LNHDA and CDR2 SQIVND (reference sequence). The CDR3 is made up of 16 amino acids. V shed 4 bases and J shed 2 bases, with 15 bases lying between them. The CDR3 DNA is TGTGCCAGTAGTAGTGTCGTCCCCGAGGGCAATCAGCCCCAGCATTTT. Protein product: CASSSVVPEGNQPQHF. Drawing the rest from reference TRBV19 and TRBJ1-5, the complete variable domain is DGGITQSPKYLFRKEGQNVTLSCEQNLNHDAMYWYRQDPGQGLRLIYYSQIVNDFQKGDIAEGYSVSREKKESFPLTVTSAQKNPTAFYLCASSSVVPEGNQPQHFGDGTRLSIL.

The chain combines TRBV6-1 with TRBJ2-3; perhaps TRBD2 as D (7 bases). Germline V lookup: CDR1 MNHNS, CDR2 SASEGT. The CDR3 is made up of 17 amino acids. Trimming took 0 bases from V and 2 from J, leaving 15 bases between them. In nucleotides, the CDR3 is TGTGCCAGCAGTGAAGCCAAGGGGGGGGGACACACAGATACGCAGTATTTT. This gives the protein CASSEAKGGGHTDTQYF.

This clone was seen a handful of times. This sample also contains other DNA sequences that code for the same CDR3. J is TRBJ1-1 and V is TRBV5-1, with 8 bases lining up with TRBD1. Losses at the gene ends were 4 bases for V and 1 base for J; bases not matched to a gene: 3. This CDR3 comprises 14 residues. Per the germline V gene, CDR1 is SGHRS and CDR2 is YFSETQ. The CDR3 is CASSEQGGNTEAFF. The CDR3 coding sequence is TGCGCCAGCAGCGAACAGGGGGGGAACACTGAAGCTTTCTTT. Filled out from reference TRBV5-1 and TRBJ1-1, the complete variable domain reads KAGVTQTPRYLIKTRGQQVTLSCSPISGHRSVSWYQQTPGQGLQFLFEYFSETQRNKGNFPGRFSGRQFSNSRSEMNVSTLELGDSALYLCASSEQGGNTEAFFGQGTRLTVV.